This TCR beta chain came from a study of blood T cell repertoires in COVID-19. Overall study: Material from acute and convalescent COVID-19 was sourced from the United States, Italy and Spain. Sources were T cells, B-cell-depleted T cells, or PBMCs; the material itself was cDNA or gDNA.

Germline loops: CDR1 SGHNT, CDR2 YYREEE (reference sequence). This CDR3 has 18 residues. J was trimmed by 4 bases and V by 0 bases; bases with no gene match: 8. Under the authors' procedure: Amplification of reference gene primers was used by the study to estimate nucleated cell counts. Generated by immunoSEQ multiplex PCR, the TCRdb table keeps only in-frame clones and is missing some. V and J calls and clone size are copied from that table; D and trimming were computed from the DNA. The table shows about 250,000 clones, with roughly nine tenths occurring only once. The clonotype was recovered from a man aged 18 to 35 with active or convalescent COVID-19. Input material: peripheral blood. The chain joins TRBV5-4 to TRBJ2-5, with 14 bases identical to TRBD2. CDR3 sequence reads: CASSLAGTSGRGGETQYF. The CDR3, as DNA: TGTGCCAGCAGCTTGGCTGGGACTAGCGGGAGAGGAGGAGAGACCCAGTACTTC.